This TCR beta chain was identified during a study of T cells in Graves' hyperthyroidism and ophthalmopathy. General study results and limits: Among clonotypes expanded in thyroid above 0.001, most were also found in blood.

Using RNA transcripts as the source, TCR beta CDR3 regions were amplified. Researchers ran a first-round RT-PCR on the TCR CDR3 using the HTBI primer set. MiXCR, run by TCRdb on the multiplex PCR reads, gives a single entry per CDR3 protein. The sample shows a few hundred thousand distinct CDR3 sequences, approximately 25% of them seen only once. This clonotype was detected many times. Its antigen is not identified. This CDR3 comprises 15 residues. J lost 2 bases, V lost 5 bases, and 6 bases had no gene match. Germline assignment: CDR1 SNHLY and CDR2 FYNNEI. This receptor was taken from a man between 45 and 60 years old with Graves' hyperthyroidism. V and J are TRBV2 and TRBJ2-3; TRBD1 matches 8 bases. The sample taken for sequencing was blood. The DNA for the CDR3 is TGTGCCAGCAGTTCCAGGGGGCTCTACACAGATACGCAGTATTTT. Protein sequence: CASSSRGLYTDTQYF. The full variable domain, in which reference TRBV2 and TRBJ2-3 provide the parts outside the CDR3, is EPEVTQTPSHQVTQMGQEVILRCVPISNHLYFYWYRQILGQKVEFLVSFYNNEISEKSEIFDDQFSVERPDGSNFTLKIRSTKLEDSAMYFCASSSRGLYTDTQYFGPGTRLTVL.